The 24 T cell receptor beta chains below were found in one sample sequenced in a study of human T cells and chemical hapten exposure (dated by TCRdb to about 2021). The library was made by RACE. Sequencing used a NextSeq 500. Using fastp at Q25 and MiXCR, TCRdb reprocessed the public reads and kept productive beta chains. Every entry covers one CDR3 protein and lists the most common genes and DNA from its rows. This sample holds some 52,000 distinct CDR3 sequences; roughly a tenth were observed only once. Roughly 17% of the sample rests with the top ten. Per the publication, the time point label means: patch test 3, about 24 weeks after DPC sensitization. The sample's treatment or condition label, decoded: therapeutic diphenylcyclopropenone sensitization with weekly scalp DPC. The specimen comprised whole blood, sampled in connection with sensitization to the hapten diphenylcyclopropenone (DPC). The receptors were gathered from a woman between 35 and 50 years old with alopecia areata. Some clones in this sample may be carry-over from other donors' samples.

In nucleotides, the CDR3 is TGCAGCGTTCGAAATCTAGCGGGGGCCACCCTCCGCACAGATACGCAGTATTTT. It encodes CSVRNLAGATLRTDTQYF. The chain has TRBV29-1 and TRBJ2-3, with 10 bases that match TRBD2. J was trimmed by 1 base and V by 5 bases; bases with no gene match: 15. Germline CDR1 reads SQVTM; CDR2 reads ANQGSEA. This CDR3 contains 18 residues.

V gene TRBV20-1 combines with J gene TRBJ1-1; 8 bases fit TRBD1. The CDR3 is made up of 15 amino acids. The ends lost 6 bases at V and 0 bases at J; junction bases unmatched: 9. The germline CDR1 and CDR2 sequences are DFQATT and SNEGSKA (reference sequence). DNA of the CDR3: TGCAGTGCCGGGACAGGCGGTACTATGAACACTGAAGCTTTCTTT. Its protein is CSAGTGGTMNTEAFF.

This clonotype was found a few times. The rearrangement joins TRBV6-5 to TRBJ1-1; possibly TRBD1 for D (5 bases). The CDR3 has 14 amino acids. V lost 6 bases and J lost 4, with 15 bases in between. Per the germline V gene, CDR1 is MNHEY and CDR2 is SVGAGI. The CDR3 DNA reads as TGTGCCAGCAGGCTAGATTGGGGGAGCACTGAAGCTTTCTTT. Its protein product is CASRLDWGSTEAFF.

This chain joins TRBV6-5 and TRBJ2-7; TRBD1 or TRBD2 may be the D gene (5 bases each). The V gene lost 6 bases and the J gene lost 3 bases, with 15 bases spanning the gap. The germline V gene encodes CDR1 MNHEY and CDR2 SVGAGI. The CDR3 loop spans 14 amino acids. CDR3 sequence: CASSPTGTDYEQYF. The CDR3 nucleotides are TGTGCCAGCAGCCCGACCGGGACGGACTACGAGCAGTACTTC.

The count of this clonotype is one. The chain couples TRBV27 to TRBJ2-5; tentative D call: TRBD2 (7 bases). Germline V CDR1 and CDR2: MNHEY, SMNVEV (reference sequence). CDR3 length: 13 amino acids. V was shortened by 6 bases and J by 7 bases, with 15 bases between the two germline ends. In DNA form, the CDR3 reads TGTGCCAGCAGCATGGGGGGGGCAGTGACCCAGTACTTC. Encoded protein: CASSMGGAVTQYF.

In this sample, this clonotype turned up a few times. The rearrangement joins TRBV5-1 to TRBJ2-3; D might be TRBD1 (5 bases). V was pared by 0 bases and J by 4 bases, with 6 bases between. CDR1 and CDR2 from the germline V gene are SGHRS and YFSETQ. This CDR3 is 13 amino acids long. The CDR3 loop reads CASSLGQPDTQYF. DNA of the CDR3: TGCGCCAGCAGCTTGGGACAGCCAGATACGCAGTATTTT.

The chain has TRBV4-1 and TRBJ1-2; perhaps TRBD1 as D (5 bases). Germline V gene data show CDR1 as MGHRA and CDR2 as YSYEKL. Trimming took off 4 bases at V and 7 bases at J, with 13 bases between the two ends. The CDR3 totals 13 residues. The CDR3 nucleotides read TGCGCCAGCAGCCCGACAGATAACCTTGGCTACACCTTC. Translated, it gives CASSPTDNLGYTF.

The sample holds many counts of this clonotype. The CDR3 DNA follows: TGTGCCAGCAGCCAAGATAGGGCTAGCGCGAGCACAGATACGCAGTATTTT. Amino acid sequence: CASSQDRASASTDTQYF. V usage is TRBV4-2 and J usage is TRBJ2-3; tentative D call: TRBD2 (6 bases). The CDR3 spans 17 residues. Looked up from germline, CDR1 is LGHNA and CDR2 is YNFKEQ. Trimming cost V 0 bases and J 0 bases, with 13 bases left between them.

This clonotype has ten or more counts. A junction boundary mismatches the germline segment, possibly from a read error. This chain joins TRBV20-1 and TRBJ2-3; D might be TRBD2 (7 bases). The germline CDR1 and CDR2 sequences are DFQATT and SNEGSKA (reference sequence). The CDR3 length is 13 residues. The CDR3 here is CSARGGGGDTQYF. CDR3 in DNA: TGCAGTGCCAGAGGGGGGGGAGGCGATACGCAGTATTTT.

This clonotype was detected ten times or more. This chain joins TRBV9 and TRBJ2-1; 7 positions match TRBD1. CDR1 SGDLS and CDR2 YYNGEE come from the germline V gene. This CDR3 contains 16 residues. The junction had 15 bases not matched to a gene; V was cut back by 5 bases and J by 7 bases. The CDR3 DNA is TGTGCCAGCAGAAAATTGACAGGGTTCGATATGAATGAGCAGTTCTTC. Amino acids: CASRKLTGFDMNEQFF. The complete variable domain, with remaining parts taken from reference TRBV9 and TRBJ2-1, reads DSGVTQTPKHLITATGQRVTLRCSPRSGDLSVYWYQQSLDQGLQFLIQYYNGEERAKGNILERFSAQQFPDLHSELNLSSLELGDSALYFCASRKLTGFDMNEQFFGPGTRLTVL.

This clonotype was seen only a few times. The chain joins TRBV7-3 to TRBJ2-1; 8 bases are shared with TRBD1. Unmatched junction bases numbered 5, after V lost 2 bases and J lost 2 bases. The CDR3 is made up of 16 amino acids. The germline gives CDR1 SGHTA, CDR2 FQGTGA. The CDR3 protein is CASSLGGQGTYNEQFF. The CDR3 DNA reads TGTGCCAGCAGCTTAGGCGGACAGGGCACCTACAATGAGCAGTTCTTC.

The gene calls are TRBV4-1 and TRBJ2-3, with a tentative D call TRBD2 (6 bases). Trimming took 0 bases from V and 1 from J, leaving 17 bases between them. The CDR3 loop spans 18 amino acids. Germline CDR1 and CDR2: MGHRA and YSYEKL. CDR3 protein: CASSQDRMGGVGTDTQYF. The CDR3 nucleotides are TGCGCCAGCAGCCAAGATAGGATGGGGGGAGTGGGCACAGATACGCAGTATTTT.

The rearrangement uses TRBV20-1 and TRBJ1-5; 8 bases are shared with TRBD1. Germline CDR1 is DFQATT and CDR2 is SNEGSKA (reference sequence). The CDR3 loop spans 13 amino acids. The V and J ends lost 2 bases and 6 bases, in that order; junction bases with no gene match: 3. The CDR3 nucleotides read TGCAGTGCTAGAAAACAGGGGGGTCAGCCCCAGCATTTT. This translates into CSARKQGGQPQHF.

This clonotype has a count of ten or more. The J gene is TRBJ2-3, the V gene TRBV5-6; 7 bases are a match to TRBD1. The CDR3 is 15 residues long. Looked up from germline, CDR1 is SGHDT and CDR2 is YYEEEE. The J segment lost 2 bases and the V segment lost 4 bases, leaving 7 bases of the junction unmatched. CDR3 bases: TGTGCCAGCAGCCGGCTACAGGGGTTCACAGATACGCAGTATTTT. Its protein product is CASSRLQGFTDTQYF.

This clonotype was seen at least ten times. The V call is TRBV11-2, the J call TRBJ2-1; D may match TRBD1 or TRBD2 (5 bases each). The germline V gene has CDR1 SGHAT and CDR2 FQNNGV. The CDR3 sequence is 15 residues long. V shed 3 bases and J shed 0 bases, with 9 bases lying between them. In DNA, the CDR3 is TGTGCCAGCAGCTTCGAGGGGCCCTCCTACAATGAGCAGTTCTTC. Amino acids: CASSFEGPSYNEQFF.

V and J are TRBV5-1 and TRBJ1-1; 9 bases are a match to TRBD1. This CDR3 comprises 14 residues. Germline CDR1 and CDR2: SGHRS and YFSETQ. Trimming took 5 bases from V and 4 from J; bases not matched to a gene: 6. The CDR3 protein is CASRLGQGPTEAFF. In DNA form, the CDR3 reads TGCGCCAGCAGGCTAGGACAGGGGCCCACTGAAGCTTTCTTT.

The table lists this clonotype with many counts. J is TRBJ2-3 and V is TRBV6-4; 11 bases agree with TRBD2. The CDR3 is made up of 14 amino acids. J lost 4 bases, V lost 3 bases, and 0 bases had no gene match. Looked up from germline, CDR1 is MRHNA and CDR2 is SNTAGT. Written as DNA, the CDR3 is TGTGCCAGCAGTGAACTAGCGGGGGCAGATACGCAGTATTTT. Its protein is CASSELAGADTQYF.

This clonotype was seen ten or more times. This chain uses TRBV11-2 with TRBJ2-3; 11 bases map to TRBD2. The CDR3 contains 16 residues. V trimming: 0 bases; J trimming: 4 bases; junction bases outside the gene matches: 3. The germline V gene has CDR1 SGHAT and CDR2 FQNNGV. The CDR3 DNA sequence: TGTGCCAGCAGCTTAGACCTAGCGGGGGGCCCAGATACGCAGTATTTT. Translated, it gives CASSLDLAGGPDTQYF.

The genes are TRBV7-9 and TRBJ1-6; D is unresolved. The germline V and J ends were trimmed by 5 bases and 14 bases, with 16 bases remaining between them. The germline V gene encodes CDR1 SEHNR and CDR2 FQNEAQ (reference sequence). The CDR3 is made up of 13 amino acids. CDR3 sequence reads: CASSHIPGEALHF. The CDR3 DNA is TGTGCCAGCAGCCACATTCCCGGGGAGGCCCTCCACTTT.

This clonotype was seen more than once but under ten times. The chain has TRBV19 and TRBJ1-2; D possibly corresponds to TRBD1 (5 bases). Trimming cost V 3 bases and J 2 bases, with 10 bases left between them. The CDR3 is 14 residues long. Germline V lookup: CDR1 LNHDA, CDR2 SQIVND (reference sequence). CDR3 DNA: TGTGCCAGTAGTATCCGGGGCGTAAACTATGGCTACACCTTC. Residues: CASSIRGVNYGYTF.

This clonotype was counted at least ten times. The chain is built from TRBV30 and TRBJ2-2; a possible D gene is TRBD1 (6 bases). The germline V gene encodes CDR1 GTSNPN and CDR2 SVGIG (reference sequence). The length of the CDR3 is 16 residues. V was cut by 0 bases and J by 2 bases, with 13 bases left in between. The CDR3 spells CAWSVFFRGNTGELFF. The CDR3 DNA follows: TGTGCCTGGAGTGTGTTTTTCAGGGGCAACACCGGGGAGCTGTTTTTT.

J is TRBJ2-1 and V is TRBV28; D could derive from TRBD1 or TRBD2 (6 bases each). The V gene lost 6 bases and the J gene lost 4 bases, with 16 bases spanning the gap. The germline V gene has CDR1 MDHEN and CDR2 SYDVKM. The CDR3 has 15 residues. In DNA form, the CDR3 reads TGTGCCAGCAGCCCTGGAGGGGGGAATTACAATGAGCAGTTCTTC. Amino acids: CASSPGGGNYNEQFF.

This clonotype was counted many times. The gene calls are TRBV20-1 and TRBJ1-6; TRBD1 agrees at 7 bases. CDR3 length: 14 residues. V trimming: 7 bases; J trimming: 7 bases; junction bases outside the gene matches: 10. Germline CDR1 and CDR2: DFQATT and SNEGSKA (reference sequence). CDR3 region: CSVLTGTENSPLHF. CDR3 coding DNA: TGCAGTGTCCTGACCGGGACAGAGAATTCACCCCTCCACTTT.

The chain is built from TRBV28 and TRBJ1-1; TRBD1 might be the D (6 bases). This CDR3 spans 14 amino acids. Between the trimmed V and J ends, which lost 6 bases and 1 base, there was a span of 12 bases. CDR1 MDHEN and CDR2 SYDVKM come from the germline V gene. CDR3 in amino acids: CASRTGGANTEAFF. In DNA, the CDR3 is TGTGCCAGCAGGACAGGAGGGGCGAACACTGAAGCTTTCTTT.